Listed here is a single TCR beta chain. Antigen: not known. This entry comes from a study of shared clonotypes between healthy human individuals. Study background: A couple of women and a few men aged 18 to 49 made up the donors. Notes on the study in general: Memory subsets generally showed smaller estimated richness than naive subsets did.

Donors were healthy HIV-negative adults without recent acute infections or vaccinations. Partitioning of CD4+ cells yielded a CD45RA+ naive subset and a CD45RA-negative memory subset. The CDR3 extends over 16 amino acids. Germline loops: CDR1 SGHDT, CDR2 YYEEEE. V was trimmed by 0 bases and J by 0 bases, leaving 11 bases between them. Sequencing used immunoSEQ multiplex PCR; TCRdb keeps in-frame clones, though not all of them. The sample includes some 1 million clones, about 75% of them seen just once. The origin of this receptor is a man younger than 35 in good health. Sequenced input: memory CD4+ T cells sorted from blood. Subset given: CD45RA-negative fraction. V is TRBV5-6 and J is TRBJ2-3; D remains unclear. The CDR3 sequence: CASSLERARSTDTQYF. DNA of the CDR3: TGTGCCAGCAGCTTGGAAAGGGCTCGGAGCACAGATACGCAGTATTTT.